Listed here is a single TCR beta chain. This clone was found a few times. The clone's antigen remains unknown. Germline and junction disagree at one end, which may indicate a read error. The entire amount of isolated RNA was reverse transcribed using the High Capacity cDNA Reverse Transcription Kit, so the sequenced TCRB transcripts were expressed ones. Deep immunoSEQ sequencing was performed on naive, central memory and regulatory T cell samples, with an average of around 3.4 million total reads per sample. Sorted cells were lysed in RLT buffer and RNA was extracted with DNase-treated RNeasy Micro or Mini kits, depending on cell number. To prevent cross-contamination, each cell subset was processed individually, whereas patient and healthy donor samples were processed jointly. The immunoSEQ multiplex PCR was used to amplify TCRB sequences from cDNA, generating 87-bp fragments that spanned the CDR3 region. The amplicons were sequenced using the Illumina HiSeq platform. The paper's data handling went like this. Synthetic template baselines were used to correct PCR bias computationally, reads within Hamming distance 2 were collapsed together, and singletons that could not be merged were discarded. Reads were aligned against IMGT so that V, D and J genes, CDR3 length and insertions or deletions at six rearrangement sites could be assigned. Within each subset, clonotype counts were normalized to sorted cell number, and only after that were true diversity and Gini coefficients computed with the tcR R package. The overlap coefficient, calculated on TCRB nucleotide sequences, was used to quantify repertoire sharing. As a proxy for the pre-selection repertoire, out-of-frame TCRB sequences from naive cells were analyzed. TCRdb stores this immuneACCESS table with in-frame sequences only. Part of the clones is absent; in the studies checked, under half of the shortfall reflects unresolved V genes, and no reason is known for the rest. That table furnishes V, J and clone size, whereas the DNA furnished D and trimming. The sample data list 350,000 to 450,000 clones, and more than 13% of these were observed just once. The ten largest clonotypes hold more than 0.015% of the sample.

The germline V gene specifies SQVTM as CDR1 and ANQGSEA as CDR2. The CDR3 goes from the cysteine to the phenylalanine over 10 residues. The kept DNA is CDR3 alone, 30 bases in frame from the first base. The sample comes from a study of beta chain features in type 1 diabetes (dated by TCRdb to the late 2010s). Context from the whole study: Patients and healthy donors did not differ in mean age, gender distribution, total cell number or subset yield. A total of around 110,000,000 sorted cells were examined across all samples, and RNA yield correlated strongly with the number of cells per subset. Regulatory and stem cell-like memory subsets were obtained from only 8 patients and roughly 8 healthy donors, while naive and central memory subsets were obtained from all 30 or so donors. In the study, recently diagnosed type 1 diabetes patients and matched healthy donors were compared on the TCRB repertoires of their sorted circulating CD4+ T cell subsets. Findings and caveats that apply to the study as a whole: At VDJ recombination sites, type 1 diabetes patients had fewer insertions and more deleted nucleotides, which implies abnormalities in thymic rearrangement. Shorter templates might have been favored by PCR, but patient and control samples were amplified and corrected together, so both groups would have been affected equally by any skew. Because cDNA was sequenced instead of genomic DNA, highly expressing activated cells could be over-represented, though the groups showed no difference in activation or CD3 levels. A moderate but significant shortening of TCRB CDR3 length was observed in type 1 diabetes patients in all four CD4+ subsets. Only small numbers of individuals were included in the HLA sub-analyses, which left unresolved whether HLA type had any influence on TCRB rearrangement. Naive, central memory and regulatory TCRB repertoires appeared to be more similar among patients than among healthy donors.

A single peripheral blood draw of around 120 mL on average was collected from each donor into heparinised tubes. A BD FACSAria II and a panel including CD45RO, CCR7, CD25, CD127, CD95 and CD27 were used to sort naive, central memory, regulatory and stem cell-like memory CD4+ T cells. A purity above 95% was achieved for all sorted populations. PBMCs were isolated right away by Lymphoprep density gradient centrifugation and were stained directly, without culture. So that batch effects would be minimized, each experiment stained and sorted samples in pairs, pairing one healthy donor with one patient. The material sequenced was naive CD4+ T cells from blood. This specimen's cell subset or site label, per the study, means: true naive CD4+ T cells. The clonotype was recovered from a woman under 30 in good health. The rearranged chain carries TRBV29-1 and TRBJ2-5; no D segment can be confidently identified. The sequenced DNA is TGCAGCGTTGAATCCCCGCGCCTGAACTTC. Its protein is CSVESPRLNF.